The T cell receptor (beta chain) under discussion was sequenced for a study of regulatory T cells in long-lasting Graves disease. This clonotype was seen a few times. TCR beta libraries were built with iRepertoire HTBI primers and Arm-PCR of CDR3 regions. TCRdb recomputed calls from the multiplex PCR reads with MiXCR, one row per CDR3 protein. The sample includes about 450,000 distinct CDR3 sequences, about 14% of them seen just once. Documented time point: newly diagnosed GD, antithyroid drugs for less than 3 months. PBMC RNA served as the TCR library source. V was shortened by 2 bases and J by 3 bases, with 21 bases between the two germline ends. CDR1 and CDR2 from the germline V gene are KGHDR and SFDVKD. The CDR3 sequence is 18 residues long. These records were also assigned to another study, of T cells in Graves' hyperthyroidism and ophthalmopathy.

The sequence was obtained from a woman between 50 and 59 years old with Graves disease. Material: peripheral blood mononuclear cells (PBMCs), obtained at new diagnosis, from a patient treated with antithyroid drugs. The chain carries TRBV24-1 and TRBJ1-2; TRBD1 might be the D (6 bases). CDR3 DNA sequence: TGTGCCACCAGTGATTCCGGGACAAGGGCCCCAGGGGACTATGGCTACACCTTC. This sequence encodes CATSDSGTRAPGDYGYTF.